This T cell receptor (beta chain) was observed in a study of graft-versus-host responses after intestinal transplantation. Study-level background: Transplants were multivisceral, liver-intestinal, or isolated intestinal.

Study-wide points: Patients who carried graft-donor T cell macrochimerism also had high graft-versus-host to host-versus-graft clonal ratios in their allografts. GvH clones appeared in recipient marrow, some first in ileum or blood.

Germline V gives CDR1 SEHNR, CDR2 FQNEAQ (reference sequence). With V trimmed by 2 bases and J by 0 bases, 7 bases remained unmatched. This CDR3 has 16 amino acids. Points on this clone: Its antigen is not identified.

Some clones are missing from TCRdb's copy, which holds only in-frame ones; the method was immunoSEQ multiplex PCR. Found here are about 93,000 clones, 85% to 95% of them singletons; the top ten hold over 0.45%. The TCR sequence derives from a human donor who received an intestinal transplant. The sequenced sample was unstimulated CD8+ T cells sorted from spleen or lymph node cells, obtained before intestinal transplant. V and J are TRBV7-9 and TRBJ2-7; 7 bases map to TRBD2. The CDR3 protein is CASSLIGSGFSYEQYF. CDR3 DNA: TGTGCCAGCAGCTTAATCGGTAGCGGGTTCTCCTACGAGCAGTACTTC.